This TCR beta chain was captured in a study of blood T cell repertoires in COVID-19. About the research overall: Samples taken during acute and convalescent COVID-19 were collected in the United States, Italy and Spain.

Germline V CDR1 and CDR2: KGHDR, SFDVKD. V shed 0 bases and J shed 8 bases, with 9 bases lying between them. This CDR3 has 13 amino acids. Here immunoSEQ multiplex PCR was the method, and the copy in TCRdb shows in-frame clones only, minus some. The profile shows some 400,000 clones, more than 75% of them singletons. The sample taken for sequencing was peripheral blood. The chain carries TRBV24-1 and TRBJ1-1, with D unresolved. This receptor was taken from a human donor with acute or convalescent COVID-19. The donor label of this sample is uncertain. The CDR3 DNA reads as TGTGCCACCAGTGATTTGATGGAGGAGGAAGCTTTCTTT. This encodes CATSDLMEEEAFF.